The subject of this entry is one T cell receptor (beta chain). Its antigen is as yet unknown. CD4+ cells underwent separation, giving CD45RA+ naive and CD45RA-negative memory subsets. Evenly divided among several immunoSEQ plates was the genomic DNA of each subset. Authors' methods: ImmunoSEQ output lacked quality scores and full-length reads, limiting matched filtering. Clones were read by immunoSEQ multiplex PCR, and TCRdb kept only the in-frame ones, dropping some. V, J and clone size are those of that table, while D and trimming were read from the DNA. This sample carries a few million clones, roughly 92% of them seen once, and the ten largest clones take around 0.35%. The data derive from a study of shared clonotypes between healthy human individuals. Study-level results: Of the naive CD4 clonotypes, around 4.7% were shared across several donors.

From germline, CDR1 is SGHTA and CDR2 FQGTGA. Losses at the gene ends were 3 bases for V and 4 bases for J; bases not matched to a gene: 6. The CDR3 loop spans 16 amino acids. Sample: naive CD4+ T cells from PBMCs. Regarding subset: CD45RA+ positively selected. This chain joins TRBV7-3 and TRBJ2-1; 10 bases align to TRBD2. This receptor was obtained from a man aged 18 to 30 in good health. Some clones in this sample may be carry-over from other donors' samples. The CDR3 here is CASSFSGTSEYNEQFF. The CDR3 DNA is TGTGCCAGCAGCTTCTCCGGGACTAGCGAGTACAATGAGCAGTTCTTC.